These 24 T cell receptor beta chains were sequenced from one sample in a study of technical replicates of blood from several donors. The repertoire was sequenced with immunoSEQ multiplex PCR; TCRdb's copy has only in-frame clones and lacks some. The sample has 75,000 to 100,000 clones; about 95% are singletons. Material: T cells isolated from PBMCs. The receptors stem from a human donor in good health.

V usage is TRBV18 and J usage is TRBJ2-3, with a weak D call TRBD1 (6 bases). This CDR3 is 16 amino acids long. CDR1 KGHSH and CDR2 LQKENI come from the germline V gene. Trimming pared 2 bases from V and 1 base from J, leaving 13 bases between. For the CDR3, the DNA is TGTGCCAGCTCACCAGAACAGGGTAGGGGCACAGATACGCAGTATTTT. Encoded protein: CASSPEQGRGTDTQYF.

In this sample, this clone turned up once. This sequence joins TRBV7-9 and TRBJ1-1, with 10 bases lining up with TRBD1. Germline values: CDR1 SEHNR, CDR2 FQNEAQ (reference sequence). The CDR3 consists of 15 residues. V lost 5 bases, J lost 5 bases, and 8 bases stayed unmatched. Here the CDR3 DNA reads TGTGCCAGCAGCACTTGGGACAGGGGAAAGACTGAAGCTTTCTTT. This gives the protein CASSTWDRGKTEAFF.

The chain has TRBV6-1 and TRBJ1-1; D is unclear. V was shortened by 2 bases and J by 11 bases, with 15 bases between the two germline ends. There are 13 residues in the CDR3. The germline CDR1 and CDR2 sequences are MNHNS and SASEGT. CDR3 sequence reads: CASSESGLWQAFF. The CDR3 DNA reads as TGTGCCAGCAGTGAATCAGGTCTTTGGCAGGCTTTCTTT.

With respect to this clone: Other DNA sequences in the sample encode the same CDR3. This rearrangement joins TRBV19 to TRBJ2-7, with a possible D match to TRBD1 (6 bases). From germline, CDR1 is LNHDA and CDR2 SQIVND (reference sequence). The CDR3 length is 14 residues. The germline V and J ends were trimmed by 3 bases and 2 bases, with 11 bases remaining between them. CDR3: CASSIGRGAYEQYF. The CDR3 DNA reads TGTGCCAGTAGTATCGGCAGGGGCGCCTACGAGCAGTACTTC.

Only a few counts were recorded for this clone. The V gene is TRBV30, the J gene TRBJ1-1, with 8 bases fitting TRBD1. Germline loops: CDR1 GTSNPN, CDR2 SVGIG (reference sequence). The CDR3 extends over 14 amino acids. With 3 bases clipped from V and 5 bases from J, the junction kept 8 bases outside the gene matches. Here the CDR3 DNA reads TGTGCCTGGAGCATAGGACAGGGAATGACTGAAGCTTTCTTT. Its protein is CAWSIGQGMTEAFF.

The J gene is TRBJ2-7, the V gene TRBV2; 11 nucleotides align to TRBD1. Trimming cost V 9 bases and J 3 bases; bases outside gene matches: 1. The CDR3 extends over 12 amino acids. Germline V gene sequence: CDR1 SNHLY, CDR2 FYNNEI. CDR3 protein: CARGQGVYEQYF. The DNA for the CDR3 is TGTGCCAGGGGACAGGGGGTCTACGAGCAGTACTTC.

CDR3 in amino acids: CASSPRGRGNTIYF. CDR3 DNA sequence: TGTGCCAGCAGCCCCAGGGGTCGAGGAAACACCATATATTTT. The V call is TRBV27, the J call TRBJ1-3, with a possible D match to TRBD1 (6 bases). The V and J ends lost 6 bases and 4 bases respectively, with 13 bases between them. CDR1 and CDR2 from the germline V gene are MNHEY and SMNVEV (reference sequence). CDR3 length equals 14 residues.

This chain connects TRBV14 to TRBJ2-3; 8 nucleotides agree with TRBD2. CDR1 and CDR2 (germline): SGHDN, FVKESK. Trimming took 3 bases from V and 2 from J; bases not matched to a gene: 7. The CDR3 contains 16 residues. CDR3 sequence: CASSHLYGGATDTQYF. The CDR3 nucleotides are TGTGCCAGCAGCCATTTGTACGGGGGGGCCACAGATACGCAGTATTTT.

This sequence joins TRBV6-1 and TRBJ1-1; 7 bases are shared with TRBD1. CDR3 length: 14 residues. With V trimmed by 4 bases and J by 8 bases, 10 bases remained unmatched. Germline V CDR1 and CDR2: MNHNS, SASEGT. Here the CDR3 reads CASSASTGSREAFF. In DNA, the CDR3 is TGTGCCAGCAGTGCCTCGACAGGGTCCCGAGAAGCTTTCTTT.

The genes are TRBV11-2 and TRBJ1-1; a possible D gene is TRBD1 (5 bases). This CDR3 spans 14 amino acids. CDR1 is SGHAT and CDR2 is FQNNGV in the germline V gene. Trimming pared 0 bases from V and 1 base from J, leaving 6 bases between. CDR3: CASSLEDRNTEAFF. The CDR3 region has the DNA TGTGCCAGCAGCTTAGAAGACAGGAACACTGAAGCTTTCTTT.

J is TRBJ2-1 and V is TRBV4-1, with D perhaps TRBD1 (6 bases). From germline, CDR1 is MGHRA and CDR2 YSYEKL. The CDR3 totals 14 residues. The V and J ends lost 2 bases and 5 bases respectively, with 10 bases between them. The CDR3 spells CASSQSGQNNEQFF. The DNA for the CDR3 is TGCGCCAGCAGCCAAAGCGGACAGAACAATGAGCAGTTCTTC.

The J gene is TRBJ2-1, the V gene TRBV15; the match to TRBD2 covers 7 bases. V shed 1 base, J shed 0 bases, and the junction held 12 bases outside the gene matches. In germline, CDR1 is LNHNV, CDR2 YYDKDF (reference sequence). This CDR3 has 19 residues. The CDR3 DNA follows: TGTGCCACCAGCAGAGCTCGGAGTCTTAGCGGGTCCTCCTACAATGAGCAGTTCTTC. Translated: CATSRARSLSGSSYNEQFF.

The chain has TRBV4-1 and TRBJ2-7, with a possible D match to TRBD2 (6 bases). Trimming stripped 0 bases from V and 7 bases from J, with 16 bases between. This CDR3 contains 15 residues. CDR1 and CDR2 (germline): MGHRA, YSYEKL. The CDR3 DNA reads TGCGCCAGCAGCCAAGACCGGGACTCATTACGGGAGCAGTACTTC. Protein sequence: CASSQDRDSLREQYF.

The chain couples TRBV11-2 to TRBJ2-7; TRBD2 is a possible D gene (6 bases). CDR1 and CDR2 (germline): SGHAT, FQNNGV. This CDR3 region has 16 residues. Trimming pared 4 bases from V and 2 bases from J, leaving 18 bases between. CDR3 nucleotides: TGTGCCAGCAGCTCCTTCCCGCGGGGAAAGACCTACGAGCAGTACTTC. This gives the protein CASSSFPRGKTYEQYF.

The J gene is TRBJ1-1, the V gene TRBV5-1, with a weak D call TRBD1 (5 bases). This CDR3 comprises 12 residues. V lost 2 bases and J 8 bases, leaving 10 bases between the germline ends. CDR1 and CDR2 from the germline V gene are SGHRS and YFSETQ. CDR3: CASSFGGIEAFF. The CDR3 nucleotides read TGCGCCAGCAGCTTTGGGGGGATCGAAGCTTTCTTT.

The chain employs TRBV29-1 and TRBJ1-2; possibly TRBD1 for D (6 bases). CDR3 length: 12 amino acids. V was pared by 6 bases and J by 5 bases, with 13 bases between. Germline values: CDR1 SQVTM, CDR2 ANQGSEA. CDR3 amino acids: CSVAGDRYGYTF. The CDR3 DNA reads as TGCAGCGTGGCAGGGGACCGGTATGGCTACACCTTC. Based on the CDR3 plus reference TRBV29-1 and TRBJ1-2, the full variable domain is SAVISQKPSRDICQRGTSLTIQCQVDSQVTMMFWYRQQPGQSLTLIATANQGSEATYESGFVIDKFPISRPNLTFSTLTVSNMSPEDSSIYLCSVAGDRYGYTFGSGTRLTVV.

The rearrangement links TRBV28 to TRBJ2-6; D unclear. V lost 4 bases, J lost 0 bases, and 16 bases lay in between. This CDR3 region has 18 residues. Germline CDR1 is MDHEN and CDR2 is SYDVKM. The CDR3: CASSSPSGGPSGANVLTF. In nucleotides, the CDR3 is TGTGCCAGCAGTTCCCCCAGTGGCGGCCCCTCTGGGGCCAACGTCCTGACTTTC.

V is TRBV6-1 and J is TRBJ2-7, with TRBD1 matching over 7 bases. V gave up 2 bases and J gave up 0 bases; unmatched junction bases: 4. The CDR3 spans 15 residues. Germline CDR1 MNHNS, CDR2 SASEGT. In DNA form, the CDR3 reads TGTGCCAGCAGTGAATTTGGGACAGTCTCCTACGAGCAGTACTTC. Encoded protein: CASSEFGTVSYEQYF.

The chain is built from TRBV5-1 and TRBJ2-7; tentative D call: TRBD2 (5 bases). V lost 4 bases and J 7 bases, leaving 18 bases between the germline ends. The CDR3 has 14 residues. Germline-derived CDR1 and CDR2 are SGHRS and YFSETQ. CDR3 sequence: CASSIGPGDYEQYF. CDR3 DNA: TGCGCCAGCAGCATAGGGCCCGGGGATTATGAGCAGTACTTC.

The chain combines TRBV6-1 with TRBJ1-4, with 7 bases lining up with TRBD1. The CDR3 covers 14 residues. Trimming at V came to 4 bases and at J to 7 bases, leaving 6 bases not matched to a gene. CDR1 is MNHNS and CDR2 is SASEGT in the germline V gene. CDR3: CASSARQGLEKLFF. The CDR3 nucleotides read TGTGCCAGCAGTGCCCGACAGGGTCTTGAAAAACTGTTTTTT.

V usage is TRBV18 and J usage is TRBJ2-2, with 7 bases that match TRBD1. This CDR3 has 15 residues. Germline V gives CDR1 KGHSH, CDR2 LQKENI. The trim removed 0 bases at V and 4 bases at J, leaving 2 bases unmatched. The CDR3 loop is CASSPPTGTTGELFF. In DNA form, the CDR3 reads TGTGCCAGCTCACCACCGACAGGGACCACCGGGGAGCTGTTTTTT. Together with reference TRBV18 and TRBJ2-2, the CDR3 gives the full variable domain: NAGVMQNPRHLVRRRGQEARLRCSPMKGHSHVYWYRQLPEEGLKFMVYLQKENIIDESGMPKERFSAEFPKEGPSILRIQQVVRGDSAAYFCASSPPTGTTGELFFGEGSRLTVL.

This clone has just one count. The chain joins TRBV2 to TRBJ1-5; TRBD1 agrees at 9 bases. Per germline, CDR1 SNHLY and CDR2 FYNNEI. The CDR3 covers 15 residues. V lost 6 bases and J lost 2; bases outside the gene matches: 5. This CDR3 is CASRTGGRGNQPQHF. In DNA, the CDR3 is TGTGCCAGCAGGACAGGGGGGCGCGGCAATCAGCCCCAGCATTTT. Based on the CDR3 plus reference TRBV2 and TRBJ1-5, the full variable domain is EPEVTQTPSHQVTQMGQEVILRCVPISNHLYFYWYRQILGQKVEFLVSFYNNEISEKSEIFDDQFSVERPDGSNFTLKIRSTKLEDSAMYFCASRTGGRGNQPQHFGDGTRLSIL.

The V call is TRBV11-3, the J call TRBJ2-5; 10 bases are shared with TRBD2. Trimming cost V 6 bases and J 5 bases; bases outside gene matches: 9. Germline V gives CDR1 SGHNT, CDR2 YENEEA. The CDR3 covers 15 residues. The CDR3 region is CASSPSGGGSETQYF. DNA of the CDR3: TGTGCCAGCAGTCCTAGCGGGGGAGGCTCCGAGACCCAGTACTTC.

The CDR3 nucleotides are TGTGCCAGCAGTAGTGGACAGGGCGGTCAGCCCCAGCATTTT. This codes for CASSSGQGGQPQHF. The genes are TRBV6-5 and TRBJ1-5, with 8 bases that match TRBD1. This CDR3 is built from 14 residues. CDR1 MNHEY and CDR2 SVGAGI come from the germline V gene. Unmatched junction bases numbered 6, after V lost 5 bases and J lost 6 bases.